The rows below give T cell receptor beta chains drawn from one sample of a study of response to subunit inactivated influenza vaccine. Each CDR3 protein gets one entry after TCRdb re-called the RT-PCR reads with MiXCR. The table lists about 540,000 distinct CDR3 sequences, less than 25% of them singletons. The data also belong to a second study, concerning T cells expressing NK-cell markers.

The sample in question was CD4+ T cells sorted from PBMCs, obtained roughly 12 days after vaccination. These receptors originate from a man aged 45-65 years who received an inactivated influenza vaccine. The CDR3 runs from the conserved cysteine through the conserved F or W. A D gene is named only where the DNA matches it firmly. Clone size appears in some rows only: once, few, many, or a class for an expanded clone.

CDR3aa | CDR3nt | j_gene | v_gene | abundance | d_gene | len
CSASPAREVGDTQYF | TGCAGTGCTAGTCCCGCCAGGGAAGTGGGGGATACGCAGTATTTT | TRBJ2-3 | TRBV20-1 | . | . | 15
CASSQDVAGGRDTQYF | TGTGCCAGCAGCCAAGATGTAGCGGGGGGGAGAGATACGCAGTATTTT | TRBJ2-3 | TRBV3-1 | . | TRBD2 | 16
CASSLDSAYYEQYF | TGTGCCAGCAGCTTAGACAGCGCATACTACGAGCAGTACTTC | TRBJ2-7 | TRBV11-2 | once | . | 14
CASSGLGVSSTDTQYF | TGTGCCAGCAGCGGCCTAGGAGTTTCTAGCACAGATACGCAGTATTTT | TRBJ2-3 | TRBV9 | few | . | 16
CSAPSPYEQYF | TGCAGTGCTCCTTCCCCGTACGAGCAGTACTTC | TRBJ2-7 | TRBV20-1 | many | . | 11
CASSLRPGAGVNEQFF | TGTGCCAGCAGTTTGCGGCCCGGTGCGGGGGTGAATGAGCAGTTCTTC | TRBJ2-1 | TRBV12-3/TRBV12-4 | . | TRBD2 | 16
CASSFYLNTEAFF | TGTGCCAGCAGCTTTTACTTGAACACTGAAGCTTTCTTT | TRBJ1-1 | TRBV5-6 | few | . | 13
CASSPGLVVRNEQFF | TGCGCCAGCAGTCCTGGTCTTGTAGTACGCAATGAGCAGTTCTTC | TRBJ2-1 | TRBV4-1 | . | . | 15
CSARDLGQGTYEQYF | TGCAGTGCTAGAGATTTGGGACAGGGGACCTACGAGCAGTACTTC | TRBJ2-7 | TRBV20-1 | . | TRBD1 | 15
CASSYGTRSSPEQFF | TGTGCCAGCAGTTACGGGACTAGGAGCTCCCCTGAGCAGTTCTTC | TRBJ2-1 | TRBV6-5 | . | TRBD2 | 15
CASSPAGGYFDTQYF | TGTGCCAGCAGCCCAGCAGGAGGGTATTTCGATACGCAGTATTTT | TRBJ2-3 | TRBV7-2 | . | . | 15
CASSFEPSSTDTQYF | TGTGCCAGCAGCTTCGAACCGAGCAGCACAGATACGCAGTATTTT | TRBJ2-3 | TRBV7-8 | many | . | 15
CASSPKMRDQETQYF | TGTGCCAGCAGCCCTAAGATGCGTGACCAAGAGACCCAGTACTTC | TRBJ2-5 | TRBV7-8 | . | . | 15
CASSQGDRVANEKLFF | TGTGCCAGCAGCCAAGGGGACAGGGTAGCTAATGAAAAACTGTTTTTT | TRBJ1-4 | TRBV4-2 | . | TRBD1 | 16
CASSYYAGPETQYF | TGTGCCAGCAGTTACTATGCGGGTCCGGAGACCCAGTACTTC | TRBJ2-5 | TRBV6-2/TRBV6-3 | . | . | 14
CSVADGTPSYEQYF | TGCAGCGTTGCCGACGGGACTCCCTCCTACGAGCAGTACTTC | TRBJ2-7 | TRBV29-1 | few | . | 14
CASSLALRGDYGYTF | TGCGCCAGCAGCTTGGCCTTGAGGGGTGACTATGGCTACACCTTC | TRBJ1-2 | TRBV5-1 | . | . | 15